The 23 T cell receptor beta chains below were found in one sample sequenced in a study of CD4+ T cells in melanoma (dated by TCRdb to between 2022 and 2023). Library creation used the immunoSEQ multiplex PCR assay. Not all clones reach the TCRdb copy of this immuneACCESS table, which keeps in-frame sequences only. Checked studies attribute under half of the gap to unresolved V genes and leave the rest unexplained. Across this sample there are about 10,000 clones, with 55% to 75% seen only once. Clones ranked in the top ten supply more than 8% of the sample. Sequenced material: cells from a culture (not recorded whether cultured in vitro). Source of these receptors: a human donor with melanoma.

V is TRBV5-6 and J is TRBJ2-3; D remains unclear. CDR3 length: 13 amino acids. The V and J ends lost 2 bases and 6 bases respectively, with 10 bases between them. Germline CDR1 and CDR2: SGHDT and YYEEEE. CDR3 in amino acids: CASSLGHLDTQYF. DNA for the CDR3: TGTGCCAGCAGCTTAGGCCATCTTGATACGCAGTATTTT.

This clone came up once. V usage is TRBV18 and J usage is TRBJ2-2; no firm D call. The V and J ends lost 1 base and 2 bases respectively, with 11 bases between them. Per germline, CDR1 KGHSH and CDR2 LQKENI. CDR3 length equals 16 residues. CDR3 sequence reads: CASSPQRSANTGELFF. The CDR3 DNA reads as TGTGCCAGCTCACCACAACGGTCAGCTAACACCGGGGAGCTGTTTTTT.

The V and J genes are TRBV7-9 and TRBJ1-1; D remains unclear. Per the germline V gene, CDR1 is SEHNR and CDR2 is FQNEAQ (reference sequence). V was clipped by 1 base and J by 0 bases, with 9 bases between them. This CDR3 is built from 15 residues. The DNA for the CDR3 is TGTGCCAGCAGCTTAGGTCGGGCGGTGAACACTGAAGCTTTCTTT. It specifies CASSLGRAVNTEAFF.

CDR3 loop: CASSLRRVTDTQYF. The CDR3 coding sequence is TGTGCCAGCAGTCTACGGCGGGTAACAGATACGCAGTATTTT. V gene TRBV6-5 combines with J gene TRBJ2-3, with D maybe TRBD2 (5 bases). The CDR3 is 14 residues long. Germline-derived CDR1 and CDR2 are MNHEY and SVGAGI. Trimming removed 5 bases from V and 3 bases from J, with 12 bases in between.

This chain joins TRBV2 and TRBJ2-7, with D possibly being TRBD1 (6 bases). Trimming stripped 6 bases from V and 1 base from J, with 10 bases between. The CDR3 extends over 13 amino acids. Germline V gene sequence: CDR1 SNHLY, CDR2 FYNNEI. The CDR3 protein is CASRAGDSYEQYF. The CDR3 nucleotides are TGTGCCAGCAGGGCAGGGGATTCCTACGAGCAGTACTTC.

The chain couples TRBV30 to TRBJ1-1; D not resolved. The V gene lost 3 bases and the J gene lost 5 bases, with 7 bases spanning the gap. This CDR3 comprises 11 residues. CDR1 and CDR2 (germline): GTSNPN, SVGIG (reference sequence). The CDR3 sequence is CAWRIITEAFF. The DNA for the CDR3 is TGTGCCTGGAGGATTATAACTGAAGCTTTCTTT. The full variable domain, in which reference TRBV30 and TRBJ1-1 provide the parts outside the CDR3, is SQTIHQWPATLVQPVGSPLSLECTVEGTSNPNLYWYRQAAGRGLQLLFYSVGIGQISSEVPQNLSASRPQDRQFILSSKKLLLSDSGFYLCAWRIITEAFFGQGTRLTVV.

The rearrangement joins TRBV6-6 to TRBJ1-2; no clear D gene. The CDR3 consists of 12 residues. Germline CDR1 MNHNY, CDR2 SVGAGI (reference sequence). Trimming removed 4 bases at V and 2 bases at J, with 5 bases between. This CDR3 is CASSSGNYGYTF. The CDR3 nucleotides read TGTGCCAGCAGTTCCGGGAACTATGGCTACACCTTC.

This clone was seen once. The V call is TRBV7-2, the J call TRBJ1-3, with 7 bases aligning to TRBD1. From germline, CDR1 is SGHTA and CDR2 FQGNSA. The CDR3 loop spans 16 amino acids. J lost 2 bases, V lost 5 bases, and 9 bases had no gene match. As DNA, the CDR3 is TGTGCCAGCAGCCGATGGCGCGGGACAGCTGGAAACACCATATATTTT. Its protein product is CASSRWRGTAGNTIYF.

The J gene is TRBJ1-2, the V gene TRBV7-9, with D tentatively TRBD1 (5 bases). The V gene's germline CDR1 is SEHNR and CDR2 FQNEAQ (reference sequence). V was pared by 1 base and J by 1 base, with 7 bases between. This CDR3 region has 14 residues. The CDR3 region has the DNA TGTGCCAGCAGCTTAGGGGGGGTTAACTATGGCTACACCTTC. Its translation: CASSLGGVNYGYTF.

This clone was counted between two and nine times. The chain combines TRBV30 with TRBJ1-2, with no clear D. V was pared by 0 bases and J by 8 bases, with 13 bases between. The length of the CDR3 is 13 residues. CDR1 is GTSNPN, CDR2 SVGIG, per germline (reference sequence). Here the CDR3 reads CAWSVPGLVGYTF. As DNA, the CDR3 is TGTGCCTGGAGTGTACCCGGGTTAGTGGGCTACACCTTC.

The chain combines TRBV5-5 with TRBJ1-5; D is unresolved. Germline CDR1 reads SGHKS; CDR2 reads YYEKEE (reference sequence). Trimming took off 2 bases at V and 0 bases at J, with 9 bases between the two ends. The CDR3 covers 15 residues. CDR3 DNA sequence: TGTGCCAGCAGCTTAGACGTTTATAGCAATCAGCCCCAGCATTTT. As protein: CASSLDVYSNQPQHF.

The chain carries TRBV4-1 and TRBJ1-4; D not certain. Germline CDR1 reads MGHRA; CDR2 reads YSYEKL. This CDR3 has 15 amino acids. V gave up 4 bases and J gave up 1 base, with 10 bases separating them. Written as DNA, the CDR3 is TGCGCCAGCAGCCGCCTCAGATTAACTAATGAAAAACTGTTTTTT. This gives the protein CASSRLRLTNEKLFF.

The table lists this clone with a few counts. V usage is TRBV6-5 and J usage is TRBJ1-6; D might be TRBD1 (6 bases). Germline loops: CDR1 MNHEY, CDR2 SVGAGI. This CDR3 region has 13 residues. V was trimmed by 8 bases and J by 7 bases, leaving 12 bases between them. The CDR3 region has the DNA TGTGCCAGCGGAGGACAGATAAATTCACCCCTCCACTTT. Amino acid sequence: CASGGQINSPLHF.

This clone was seen only once. The chain couples TRBV6-6 to TRBJ2-4; D perhaps matches TRBD2 (6 bases). In germline, CDR1 is MNHNY, CDR2 SVGAGI (reference sequence). V was trimmed by 6 bases and J by 0 bases, leaving 9 bases between them. This CDR3 contains 14 residues. CDR3 sequence reads: CASSPGVAKNIQYF. The CDR3 nucleotides are TGTGCCAGCAGCCCGGGGGTAGCCAAAAACATTCAGTACTTC.

This chain uses TRBV11-2 with TRBJ1-2, with D possibly matching TRBD1 (6 bases). Germline V CDR1 and CDR2: SGHAT, FQNNGV. Trimming pared 4 bases from V and 2 bases from J, leaving 11 bases between. This CDR3 contains 14 residues. CDR3 bases: TGTGCCAGCAGCTCTACAGGGACCAACTATGGCTACACCTTC. It yields the protein CASSSTGTNYGYTF. Together with reference TRBV11-2 and TRBJ1-2, the CDR3 gives the full variable domain: EAGVAQSPRYKIIEKRQSVAFWCNPISGHATLYWYQQILGQGPKLLIQFQNNGVVDDSQLPKDRFSAERLKGVDSTLKIQPAKLEDSAVYLCASSSTGTNYGYTFGSGTRLTVV.

The chain joins TRBV6-4 to TRBJ2-2; no clear D. The germline V gene has CDR1 MRHNA and CDR2 SNTAGT. Trimming removed 3 bases from V and 4 bases from J, with 6 bases in between. This CDR3 spans 13 amino acids. This CDR3 is CASSDRGTGELFF. The DNA for the CDR3 is TGTGCCAGCAGTGATAGAGGCACCGGGGAGCTGTTTTTT.

The rearrangement joins TRBV6-1 to TRBJ1-3; D is unresolved. The CDR3 loop spans 12 amino acids. Between the trimmed V and J ends, which lost 2 bases and 4 bases, there was a span of 3 bases. Germline V gene lookup returns CDR1 MNHNS and CDR2 SASEGT. The CDR3 DNA sequence: TGTGCCAGCAGTGAATCCGGAAACACCATATATTTT. It is translated as CASSESGNTIYF.

The sample holds a few counts of this clone. The CDR3 DNA follows: TGTGCCAGCAGCCGCGGGACAGGGGGTAATTACGAGCAGTACTTC. It encodes CASSRGTGGNYEQYF. The J gene is TRBJ2-7, the V gene TRBV14; 11 nucleotides line up with TRBD1. Germline assignment: CDR1 SGHDN and CDR2 FVKESK. The CDR3 length is 15 residues. V was clipped by 4 bases and J by 4 bases; unmatched bases: 6.

V usage is TRBV7-2 and J usage is TRBJ2-3, with 7 positions matching TRBD2. V lost 1 base, J lost 1 base, and 2 bases stayed unmatched. The CDR3 has 15 amino acids. Germline V gene data show CDR1 as SGHTA and CDR2 as FQGNSA. The CDR3 loop is CASSLVAGGTDTQYF. CDR3 DNA sequence: TGTGCCAGCAGCTTAGTGGCGGGGGGCACAGATACGCAGTATTTT.

The chain couples TRBV5-1 to TRBJ1-2, with a tentative D call TRBD1 (5 bases). Germline V gives CDR1 SGHRS, CDR2 YFSETQ. The V end was cut by 2 bases, the J end by 10 bases, with 15 bases between. This CDR3 has 13 amino acids. CDR3 nucleotides: TGCGCCAGCAGCTTCGACAGTCTAAAGGACTACACCTTC. Amino acid sequence: CASSFDSLKDYTF.

The chain couples TRBV7-2 to TRBJ2-5, with D perhaps matching TRBD1 (6 bases). CDR3 length: 15 residues. Germline V gives CDR1 SGHTA, CDR2 FQGNSA. V lost 1 base and J 2 bases, leaving 11 bases between the germline ends. The CDR3 spells CASSLGVTGQETQYF. CDR3 sequence (DNA): TGTGCCAGCAGCTTAGGAGTCACAGGGCAAGAGACCCAGTACTTC.

The rearrangement links TRBV5-1 to TRBJ1-3; tentatively, D is TRBD1 (6 bases). Germline V gene data show CDR1 as SGHRS and CDR2 as YFSETQ. This CDR3 contains 16 residues. V was pared by 4 bases and J by 3 bases, with 17 bases between. The CDR3 protein is CASSPELQGYGNTIYF. The DNA of the CDR3 is TGCGCCAGCAGCCCGGAATTACAGGGATATGGAAACACCATATATTTT.

The chain uses TRBV5-1 and TRBJ1-2, with TRBD1 as a possible D gene (5 bases). The CDR3 runs 15 residues. The germline V and J ends were trimmed by 4 bases and 7 bases, with 20 bases remaining between them. Per the germline V gene, CDR1 is SGHRS and CDR2 is YFSETQ. CDR3 sequence: CASSPSGGGIGGYTF. The CDR3, as DNA: TGCGCCAGCAGCCCGAGTGGGGGAGGAATAGGTGGCTACACCTTC. The full variable domain, rest sourced from reference TRBV5-1 and TRBJ1-2, is KAGVTQTPRYLIKTRGQQVTLSCSPISGHRSVSWYQQTPGQGLQFLFEYFSETQRNKGNFPGRFSGRQFSNSRSEMNVSTLELGDSALYLCASSPSGGGIGGYTFGSGTRLTVV.